The present TCR beta chain was sequenced within a study of T cell changes during pregnancy in multiple sclerosis. CDR1 MDHEN and CDR2 SYDVKM come from the germline V gene. This CDR3 spans 15 amino acids. The V and J ends lost 3 bases and 5 bases, in that order; junction bases with no gene match: 10. Sequenced by immunoSEQ multiplex PCR; TCRdb stores in-frame clones only, minus some. The sample has 91,000 or so clones; under 95% are singletons. V and J are TRBV28 and TRBJ2-7; 7 bases fit TRBD1. The TCR comes from a female donor with multiple sclerosis, enrolled in a pregnancy study. The specimen comprised peripheral blood, sampled after pregnancy. Here the CDR3 DNA reads TGTGCCAGCAGTTTGTCCGGACAGGTCACGGACGAGCAGTACTTC. This sequence encodes CASSLSGQVTDEQYF.